The 2 T cell receptor beta chains below were found in one sample sequenced in a study of T cell responses to AZD1222 COVID-19 vaccine. Repertoires were generated with immunoSEQ multiplex PCR, while TCRdb's copy carries only in-frame clones and drops some. The table includes approximately 150,000 clones, about 89% detected once. This specimen was peripheral blood, taken 28 days after the second AZD1222 dose. These receptors were taken from an adult who received the AZD1222 COVID-19 vaccine.

This sequence joins TRBV6-6 and TRBJ1-2, with D perhaps TRBD1 (6 bases). The V end was cut by 0 bases, the J end by 6 bases, with 11 bases between. CDR1 is MNHNY and CDR2 is SVGAGI in the germline V gene (reference sequence). The CDR3 has 14 amino acids. CDR3 nucleotide sequence: TGTGCCAGCAGTTACTCAGGGGGATTGGATGGCTACACCTTC. The encoded protein is CASSYSGGLDGYTF.

CDR3 bases: TGTGCCATCAGGCCGGACAGCAGCTCTGGAAACACCATATATTTT. This gives the protein CAIRPDSSSGNTIYF. The J gene is TRBJ1-3, the V gene TRBV10-3, with a weak D call TRBD1 (6 bases). CDR3 length: 15 residues. Germline CDR1 ENHRY, CDR2 SYGVKD. Trimming shortened V by 6 bases and J by 0 bases, and 12 bases separated the two germline ends.